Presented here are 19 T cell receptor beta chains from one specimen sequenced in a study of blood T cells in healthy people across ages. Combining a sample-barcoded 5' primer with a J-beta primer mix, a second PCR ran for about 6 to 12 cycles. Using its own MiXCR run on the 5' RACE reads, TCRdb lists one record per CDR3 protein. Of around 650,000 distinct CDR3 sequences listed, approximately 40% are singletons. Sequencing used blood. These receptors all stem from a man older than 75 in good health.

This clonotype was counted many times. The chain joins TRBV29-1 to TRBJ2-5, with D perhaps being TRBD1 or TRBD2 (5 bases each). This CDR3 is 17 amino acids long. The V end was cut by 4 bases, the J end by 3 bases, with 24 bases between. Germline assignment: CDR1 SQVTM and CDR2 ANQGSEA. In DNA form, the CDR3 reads TGCAGCGTTGGAGGGGCAGGAGGATTCGTTACCAAAGAGACCCAGTACTTC. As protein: CSVGGAGGFVTKETQYF.

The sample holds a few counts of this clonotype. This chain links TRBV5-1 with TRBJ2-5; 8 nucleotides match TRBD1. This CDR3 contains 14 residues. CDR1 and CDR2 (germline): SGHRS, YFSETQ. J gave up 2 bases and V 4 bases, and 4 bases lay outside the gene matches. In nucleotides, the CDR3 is TGCGCCAGCAGCCACCGGACAGGGCAAGAGACCCAGTACTTC. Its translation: CASSHRTGQETQYF.

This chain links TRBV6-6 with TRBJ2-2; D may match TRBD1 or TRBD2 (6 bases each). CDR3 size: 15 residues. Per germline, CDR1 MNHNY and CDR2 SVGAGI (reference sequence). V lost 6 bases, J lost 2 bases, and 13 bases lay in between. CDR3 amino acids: CASSTQGGNTGELFF. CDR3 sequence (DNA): TGTGCCAGCAGCACACAGGGAGGAAACACCGGGGAGCTGTTTTTT.

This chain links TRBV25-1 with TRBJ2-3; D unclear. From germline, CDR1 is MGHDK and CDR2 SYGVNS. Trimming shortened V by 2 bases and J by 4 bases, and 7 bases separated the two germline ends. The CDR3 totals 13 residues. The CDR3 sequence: CASSEPSPDTQYF. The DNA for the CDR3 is TGTGCCAGCAGTGAACCCTCCCCAGATACGCAGTATTTT.

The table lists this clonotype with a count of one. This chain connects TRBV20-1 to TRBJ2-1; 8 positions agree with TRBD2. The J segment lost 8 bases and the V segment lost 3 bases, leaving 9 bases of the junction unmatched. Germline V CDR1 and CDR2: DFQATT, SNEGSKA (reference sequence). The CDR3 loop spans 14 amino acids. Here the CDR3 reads CSARDGGAVDEQFF. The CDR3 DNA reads TGCAGTGCTAGGGACGGGGGGGCCGTGGATGAGCAGTTCTTC.

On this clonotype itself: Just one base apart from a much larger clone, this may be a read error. The DNA for the CDR3 is TGTGCCGGCAGCTTAGTGGCCAGGAAAGAGACCCAGTACTTC. It yields the protein CAGSLVARKETQYF. This chain uses TRBV7-2 with TRBJ2-5; D call uncertain. Per the germline V gene, CDR1 is SGHTA and CDR2 is FQGNSA. This CDR3 has 14 residues.

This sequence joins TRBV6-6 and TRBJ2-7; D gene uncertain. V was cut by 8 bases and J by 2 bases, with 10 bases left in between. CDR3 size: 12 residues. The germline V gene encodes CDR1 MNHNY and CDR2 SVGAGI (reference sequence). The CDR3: CASVNGPYEQYF. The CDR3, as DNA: TGTGCCAGCGTAAACGGTCCCTACGAGCAGTACTTC.

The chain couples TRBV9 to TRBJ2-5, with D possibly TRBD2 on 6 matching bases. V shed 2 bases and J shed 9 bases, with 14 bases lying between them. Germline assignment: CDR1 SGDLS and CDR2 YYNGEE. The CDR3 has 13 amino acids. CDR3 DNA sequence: TGTGCCAGCAGCGTCGAATCGACTAGTCCCCAGTACTTC. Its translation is CASSVESTSPQYF.

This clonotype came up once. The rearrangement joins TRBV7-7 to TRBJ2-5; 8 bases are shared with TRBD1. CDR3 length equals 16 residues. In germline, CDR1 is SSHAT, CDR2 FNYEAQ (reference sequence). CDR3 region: CAGSLASGTGGETQYF. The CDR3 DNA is TGTGCTGGCAGCTTAGCGTCCGGAACAGGGGGGGAGACCCAGTACTTC.

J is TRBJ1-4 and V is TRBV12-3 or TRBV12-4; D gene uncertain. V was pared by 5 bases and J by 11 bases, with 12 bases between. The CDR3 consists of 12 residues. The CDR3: CASSDILQKLFF. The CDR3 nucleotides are TGTGCCAGCAGTGACATACTACAGAAACTGTTTTTT.

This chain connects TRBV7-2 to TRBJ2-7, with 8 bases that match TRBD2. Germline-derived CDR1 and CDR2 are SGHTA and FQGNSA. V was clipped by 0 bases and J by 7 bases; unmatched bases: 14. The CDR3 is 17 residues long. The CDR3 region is CASSLARTGGPYNEQYF. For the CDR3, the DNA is TGTGCCAGCAGCTTAGCGCGTACGGGAGGGCCCTACAATGAGCAGTACTTC.

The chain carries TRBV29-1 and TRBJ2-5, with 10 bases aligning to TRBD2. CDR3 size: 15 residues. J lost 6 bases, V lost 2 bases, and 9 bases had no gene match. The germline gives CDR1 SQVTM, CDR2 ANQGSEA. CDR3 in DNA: TGCAGCGTTGAACCCAGCGGGAGGGCCGGGAAGACCCAGTACTTC. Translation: CSVEPSGRAGKTQYF.

The CDR3 loop reads CASSQDKGQIYQETQYF. The CDR3 DNA reads as TGTGCCAGCAGCCAAGATAAGGGACAGATATACCAAGAGACCCAGTACTTC. V and J are TRBV14 and TRBJ2-5, with TRBD1 matching 7 bases. J gave up 0 bases and V 0 bases, and 7 bases lay outside the gene matches. Germline V gene data show CDR1 as SGHDN and CDR2 as FVKESK. This CDR3 comprises 17 residues. The entire variable domain, with the rest obtained from reference TRBV14 and TRBJ2-5, is as follows: EAGVTQFPSHSVIEKGQTVTLRCDPISGHDNLYWYRRVMGKEIKFLLHFVKESKQDESGMPNNRFLAERTGGTYSTLKVQPAELEDSGVYFCASSQDKGQIYQETQYFGPGTRLLVL.

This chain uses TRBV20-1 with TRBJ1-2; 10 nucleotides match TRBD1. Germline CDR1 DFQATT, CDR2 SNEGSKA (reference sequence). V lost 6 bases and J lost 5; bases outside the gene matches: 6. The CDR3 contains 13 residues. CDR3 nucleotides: TGCAGTGCCTACAAGGGACAGGGGTATGGCTACACCTTC. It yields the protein CSAYKGQGYGYTF.

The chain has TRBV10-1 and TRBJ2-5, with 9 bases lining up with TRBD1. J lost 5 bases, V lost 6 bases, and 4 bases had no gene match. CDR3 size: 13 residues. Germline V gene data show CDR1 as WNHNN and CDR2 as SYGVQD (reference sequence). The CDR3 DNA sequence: TGCGCCAGCAGCGACAGGGGGTCTGAGACCCAGTACTTC. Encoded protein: CASSDRGSETQYF.

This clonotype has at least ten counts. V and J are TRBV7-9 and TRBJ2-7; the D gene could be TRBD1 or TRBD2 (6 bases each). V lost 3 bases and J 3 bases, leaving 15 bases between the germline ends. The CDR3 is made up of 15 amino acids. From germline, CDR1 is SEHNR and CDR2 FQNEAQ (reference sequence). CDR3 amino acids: CASSFPKQGGYEQYF. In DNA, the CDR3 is TGTGCCAGCAGCTTCCCAAAACAGGGAGGCTACGAGCAGTACTTC.

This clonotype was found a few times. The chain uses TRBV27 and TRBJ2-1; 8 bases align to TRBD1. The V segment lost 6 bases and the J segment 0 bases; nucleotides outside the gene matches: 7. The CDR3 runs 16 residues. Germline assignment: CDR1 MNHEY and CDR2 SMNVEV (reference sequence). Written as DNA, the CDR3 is TGTGCCAGCAGAAGGACAGGGCCGAGCTCCTACAATGAGCAGTTCTTC. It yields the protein CASRRTGPSSYNEQFF.

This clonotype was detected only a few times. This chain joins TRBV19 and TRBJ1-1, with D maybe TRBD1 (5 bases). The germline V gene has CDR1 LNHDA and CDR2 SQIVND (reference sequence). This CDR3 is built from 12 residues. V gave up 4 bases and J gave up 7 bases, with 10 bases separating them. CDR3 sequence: CASSTTVYEAFF. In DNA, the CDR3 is TGTGCCAGTAGTACGACAGTATATGAAGCTTTCTTT.

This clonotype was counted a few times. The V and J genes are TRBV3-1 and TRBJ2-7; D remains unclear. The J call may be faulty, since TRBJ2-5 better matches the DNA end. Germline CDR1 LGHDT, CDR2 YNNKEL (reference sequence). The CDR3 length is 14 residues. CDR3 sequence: CASSQQRGVQTQYF. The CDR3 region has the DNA TGTGCCAGCAGCCAACAGAGAGGTGTACAGACCCAGTACTTC.